The clone carrying this T cell receptor (beta chain) was found once. Trimming stripped 6 bases from V and 5 bases from J, with 16 bases between. The V gene's germline CDR1 is MRHNA and CDR2 SNTAGT. The CDR3 extends over 14 amino acids. This entry belongs to a study of OX40 agonist ivuxolimab in advanced cancers. Repertoires were generated with immunoSEQ multiplex PCR, while TCRdb's copy carries only in-frame clones and drops some. The table has 65,000 to 95,000 clones, 88% seen once. The source of this sequence is an adult with an advanced solid tumor such as melanoma, head and neck, liver or kidney cancer. Sample: CD4+ or CD8+ T cells sorted from blood, taken in a trial of the OX40 agonist ivuxolimab. This chain connects TRBV6-4 to TRBJ1-2; D possibly corresponds to TRBD1 (6 bases). The CDR3 reads CASSPGGQFYGYTF. The CDR3 DNA sequence: TGTGCCAGCAGCCCCGGGGGGCAGTTTTATGGCTACACCTTC.